Below are 20 T cell receptor beta chains sequenced from a single sample in a study of blood T cell repertoires in COVID-19 (dated by TCRdb to between 2020 and 2021). Library preparation used the immunoSEQ multiplex PCR assay. What TCRdb holds here is the immuneACCESS table cut down to in-frame rearrangements. Part of the clones is not present; checked against another copy, under half of the missing clones reflect an unresolved V gene, and the others are unexplained. This sample has about 300,000 clones in its table, and approximately 88% of those were observed once. 5.5% to 8% of the sample lies in the top ten. The sample consisted of peripheral blood. The receptor source for this set is a young woman who had recovered from COVID-19.

The V gene is TRBV6-6, the J gene TRBJ1-2, with 8 positions matching TRBD1. V trimming: 0 bases; J trimming: 8 bases; junction bases outside the gene matches: 11. The CDR3 spans 16 residues. Germline V lookup: CDR1 MNHNY, CDR2 SVGAGI (reference sequence). The chain's CDR3 is CASSYSSPGGAGGYTF. CDR3 nucleotides: TGTGCCAGCAGTTACTCGAGTCCAGGGGGCGCGGGGGGCTACACCTTC.

This clone has only a few counts. The rearrangement links TRBV9 to TRBJ2-4; D gene unclear. With 3 bases removed from V and 3 bases from J, the gap between germline ends came to 13 bases. The CDR3 is 15 residues long. The germline CDR1 and CDR2 sequences are SGDLS and YYNGEE. The CDR3 coding sequence is TGTGCCAGCAGCGGACGGGTTGTCGGCAAAAACATTCAGTACTTC. This translates into CASSGRVVGKNIQYF. The variable domain in full, completed from reference TRBV9 and TRBJ2-4, reads DSGVTQTPKHLITATGQRVTLRCSPRSGDLSVYWYQQSLDQGLQFLIQYYNGEERAKGNILERFSAQQFPDLHSELNLSSLELGDSALYFCASSGRVVGKNIQYFGAGTRLSVL.

The sample holds a few counts of this clone. This chain connects TRBV7-2 to TRBJ1-3; 9 nucleotides align to TRBD1. Germline V CDR1 and CDR2: SGHTA, FQGNSA. The CDR3 loop spans 18 amino acids. V lost 1 base to trimming and J lost 4 bases; unmatched junction nucleotides: 11. The CDR3 region has the DNA TGTGCCAGCAGCTTAGGCCCTATGGGACAGGGCACCGGAAACACCATATATTTT. It yields the protein CASSLGPMGQGTGNTIYF.

J is TRBJ1-1 and V is TRBV4-2, with D perhaps TRBD1 (6 bases). Per the germline V gene, CDR1 is LGHNA and CDR2 is YNFKEQ. Trimming shortened V by 2 bases and J by 9 bases, and 16 bases separated the two germline ends. The CDR3 consists of 14 residues. The CDR3 nucleotides read TGTGCCAGCAGCCAACGGACAGTTGAGGAGAAAGCTTTCTTT. It encodes CASSQRTVEEKAFF.

V usage is TRBV7-9 and J usage is TRBJ2-1; possibly TRBD2 for D (6 bases). This CDR3 comprises 14 residues. CDR1 SEHNR and CDR2 FQNEAQ come from the germline V gene (reference sequence). V lost 4 bases, J lost 7 bases, and 14 bases lay in between. CDR3 sequence (DNA): TGTGCCAGCAGCTCGCTAGCGTCCGTTAATGAGCAGTTCTTC. It codes for CASSSLASVNEQFF.

V is TRBV11-2 and J is TRBJ1-2; D remains unclear. Germline loops: CDR1 SGHAT, CDR2 FQNNGV. V was shortened by 4 bases and J by 10 bases, with 13 bases between the two germline ends. There are 12 residues in the CDR3. Written as DNA, the CDR3 is TGTGCCAGCAGCTCGAGTACAGCCATCTACACCTTC. Its protein is CASSSSTAIYTF.

V usage is TRBV5-1 and J usage is TRBJ1-1, with 8 bases lining up with TRBD1. V lost 2 bases, J lost 4 bases, and 4 bases stayed unmatched. The CDR3 is 14 residues long. Germline assignment: CDR1 SGHRS and CDR2 YFSETQ. Here the CDR3 reads CASSLQGEVTEAFF. The CDR3, as DNA: TGCGCCAGCAGCTTACAGGGGGAGGTCACTGAAGCTTTCTTT.

J is TRBJ1-5 and V is TRBV24-1; D not certain. The CDR3 loop spans 12 amino acids. Germline CDR1 and CDR2: KGHDR and SFDVKD. The V gene lost 4 bases and the J gene lost 8 bases, with 8 bases spanning the gap. The CDR3 protein is CATSDPGEPQHF. The CDR3 DNA reads TGTGCCACCAGTGACCCCGGGGAGCCCCAGCATTTT.

For this clone: At the DNA level, this CDR3 is encoded by other sequences in the same sample as well. This rearrangement joins TRBV7-3 to TRBJ1-3; D not resolved. Trimming pared 5 bases from V and 0 bases from J, leaving 8 bases between. Looked up from germline, CDR1 is SGHTA and CDR2 is FQGTGA. This CDR3 is 14 amino acids long. CDR3 nucleotide sequence: TGTGCCAGCAGCCCCGGAGACTCTGGAAACACCATATATTTT. It encodes CASSPGDSGNTIYF.

This chain connects TRBV5-1 to TRBJ2-7; TRBD1 aligns across 8 bases. CDR1 SGHRS and CDR2 YFSETQ come from the germline V gene. The CDR3 sequence is 15 residues long. The junction had 12 bases not matched to a gene; V was cut back by 3 bases and J by 7 bases. The CDR3 spells CASSYTPDRDSEQYF. CDR3 DNA: TGCGCCAGCAGCTACACCCCGGACAGGGATAGTGAGCAGTACTTC.

In its sample, this clone was seen once. The chain combines TRBV7-8 with TRBJ2-5; 8 bases fit TRBD2. Germline lookup yields CDR1 SGHVS and CDR2 FQNEAQ. The V segment lost 3 bases and the J segment 5 bases; nucleotides outside the gene matches: 5. The length of the CDR3 is 14 residues. The CDR3 nucleotides are TGTGCCAGCAGCTTGGGACTAGGTCTGGAGACCCAGTACTTC. The encoded protein is CASSLGLGLETQYF.

The chain couples TRBV3-1 (or the pseudogene TRBV3-2) to TRBJ1-6; D is unresolved. The CDR3 contains 16 residues. V was cut by 4 bases and J by 6 bases, with 16 bases left in between. CDR1 and CDR2 (germline): LGHDT, YNNKEL (reference sequence). The CDR3 spells CASSPQAGLLNSPLHF. CDR3 nucleotide sequence: TGTGCCAGCAGCCCCCAAGCGGGGTTACTTAATTCACCCCTCCACTTT.

The chain recombines TRBV2 with TRBJ1-3; D remains unclear. The CDR3 is 14 residues long. V lost 7 bases and J lost 4, with 14 bases in between. Germline loops: CDR1 SNHLY, CDR2 FYNNEI. The CDR3 spells CASMNNRGGNTIYF. As DNA, the CDR3 is TGTGCCAGCATGAATAACAGAGGGGGAAACACCATATATTTT.

This chain links TRBV18 with TRBJ1-1; 7 bases agree with TRBD1. The V segment lost 5 bases and the J segment 0 bases; nucleotides outside the gene matches: 12. Germline CDR1 KGHSH, CDR2 LQKENI. This CDR3 region has 17 residues. The CDR3 DNA reads as TGTGCCAGCTCAGAAAAGACAGGGACCTTCATGAACACTGAAGCTTTCTTT. It codes for CASSEKTGTFMNTEAFF.

The rearrangement joins TRBV9 to TRBJ2-3; the match to TRBD2 covers 15 bases. This CDR3 has 15 amino acids. Germline values: CDR1 SGDLS, CDR2 YYNGEE. J gave up 5 bases and V 4 bases, and 2 bases lay outside the gene matches. In nucleotides, the CDR3 is TGTGCCAGCAGCCGGACTAGCGGGGGGGTAGATACGCAGTATTTT. The encoded protein is CASSRTSGGVDTQYF.

This clone was detected only once. This chain connects TRBV10-3 to TRBJ2-1; 8 bases are shared with TRBD1. In germline, CDR1 is ENHRY, CDR2 SYGVKD. V was pared by 6 bases and J by 5 bases, with 6 bases of the junction left unmatched. There are 14 residues in the CDR3. The CDR3 DNA sequence: TGTGCCATCAGGGGGGACAGGAGCGACAATGAGCAGTTCTTC. Its translation: CAIRGDRSDNEQFF.

The rearrangement uses TRBV11-2 and TRBJ2-4, with TRBD1 as a possible D gene (5 bases). There are 13 residues in the CDR3. From germline, CDR1 is SGHAT and CDR2 FQNNGV. Trimming removed 5 bases from V and 3 bases from J, with 8 bases in between. The CDR3 protein is CASSRQHKNIQYF. The CDR3 nucleotides are TGTGCCAGCAGCCGACAGCACAAAAACATTCAGTACTTC. Together with reference TRBV11-2 and TRBJ2-4, the CDR3 gives the full variable domain: EAGVAQSPRYKIIEKRQSVAFWCNPISGHATLYWYQQILGQGPKLLIQFQNNGVVDDSQLPKDRFSAERLKGVDSTLKIQPAKLEDSAVYLCASSRQHKNIQYFGAGTRLSVL.

V usage is TRBV30 and J usage is TRBJ1-1; D is perhaps TRBD1 (5 bases). This CDR3 is built from 15 residues. The ends were cut back, 3 bases at V and 0 bases at J, with 14 bases in the middle. The V gene's germline CDR1 is GTSNPN and CDR2 SVGIG (reference sequence). This CDR3 is CAWSDPQGLNTEAFF. The CDR3 bases are TGTGCCTGGAGCGATCCCCAGGGTCTGAACACTGAAGCTTTCTTT. The variable domain in full, completed from reference TRBV30 and TRBJ1-1, reads SQTIHQWPATLVQPVGSPLSLECTVEGTSNPNLYWYRQAAGRGLQLLFYSVGIGQISSEVPQNLSASRPQDRQFILSSKKLLLSDSGFYLCAWSDPQGLNTEAFFGQGTRLTVV.

The V and J genes are TRBV4-1 and TRBJ2-3, with unresolved D. V gave up 3 bases and J gave up 5 bases, with 6 bases separating them. This CDR3 contains 12 residues. CDR1 MGHRA and CDR2 YSYEKL come from the germline V gene. CDR3 nucleotide sequence: TGCGCCAGCAGCCATACAGAAGATACGCAGTATTTT. This sequence encodes CASSHTEDTQYF.

This chain links TRBV12-5 with TRBJ2-1; D is perhaps TRBD1 (6 bases). CDR1 is LGHNT and CDR2 is FRNRAP in the germline V gene. Trimming removed 1 base from V and 9 bases from J, with 10 bases in between. The CDR3 loop spans 13 amino acids. Written as DNA, the CDR3 is TGTGCTAGTGGTTTGGGGGGACAAACTGAGCAGTTCTTC. Translating gives CASGLGGQTEQFF.